This T cell receptor (beta chain) emerged from a study of T cell responses to AZD1222 COVID-19 vaccine. Study-wide results and caveats: Across spike, vaccine-associated CD4 TCRs were found, dominant at 160-218 and 743-854. A rise in Spike-specific TCR breadth and depth followed two AZD1222 doses.

The CDR3 totals 14 residues. V lost 0 bases to trimming and J lost 4 bases, with 10 bases between them. The germline CDR1 and CDR2 sequences are SGHKS and YYEKEE (reference sequence). The protocol was immunoSEQ multiplex PCR, while the TCRdb copy is restricted to in-frame clones and leaves out a portion. The sample yields about 150,000 clones, 75% to 95% seen once. About this clone: Its antigen is unidentified.

This sample comprised peripheral blood, obtained 28 days after the second AZD1222 dose. This chain joins TRBV5-5 and TRBJ1-2; D perhaps matches TRBD1 (5 bases). The sequence was obtained from an adult who received the AZD1222 COVID-19 vaccine. CDR3 in DNA: TGTGCCAGCAGCTTGGCCGCAGGGACCTATGGCTACACCTTC. Protein: CASSLAAGTYGYTF.